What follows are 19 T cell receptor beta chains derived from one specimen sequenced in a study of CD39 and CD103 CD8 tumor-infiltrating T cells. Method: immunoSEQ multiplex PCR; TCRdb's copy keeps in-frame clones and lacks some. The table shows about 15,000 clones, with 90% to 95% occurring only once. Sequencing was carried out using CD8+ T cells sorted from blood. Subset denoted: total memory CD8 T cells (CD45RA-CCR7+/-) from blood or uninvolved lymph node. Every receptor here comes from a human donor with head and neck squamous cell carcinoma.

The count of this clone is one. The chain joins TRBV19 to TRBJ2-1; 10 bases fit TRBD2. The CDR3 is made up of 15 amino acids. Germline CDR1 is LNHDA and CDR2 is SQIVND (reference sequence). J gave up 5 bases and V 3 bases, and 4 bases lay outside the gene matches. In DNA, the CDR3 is TGTGCCAGTAGTATTCTAGCGGGGGCCCACAATGAGCAGTTCTTC. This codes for CASSILAGAHNEQFF.

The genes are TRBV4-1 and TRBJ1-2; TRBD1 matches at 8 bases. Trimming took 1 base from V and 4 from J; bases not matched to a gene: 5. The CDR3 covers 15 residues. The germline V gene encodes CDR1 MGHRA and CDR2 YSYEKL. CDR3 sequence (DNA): TGCGCCAGCAGCCAAGGCCAGGGGGCAACCTATGGCTACACCTTC. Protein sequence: CASSQGQGATYGYTF.

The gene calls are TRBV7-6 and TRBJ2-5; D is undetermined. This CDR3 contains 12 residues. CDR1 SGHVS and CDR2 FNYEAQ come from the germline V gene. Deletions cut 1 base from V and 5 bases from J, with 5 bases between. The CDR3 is CASSLVLETQYF. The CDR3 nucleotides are TGTGCCAGCAGCTTAGTGTTGGAGACCCAGTACTTC.

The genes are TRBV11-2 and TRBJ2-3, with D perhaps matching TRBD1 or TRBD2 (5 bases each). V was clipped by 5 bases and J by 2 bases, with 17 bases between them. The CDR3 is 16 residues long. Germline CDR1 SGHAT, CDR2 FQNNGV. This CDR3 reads CASSPGMGPNTDTQYF. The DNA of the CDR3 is TGTGCCAGCAGCCCCGGGATGGGGCCGAACACAGATACGCAGTATTTT.

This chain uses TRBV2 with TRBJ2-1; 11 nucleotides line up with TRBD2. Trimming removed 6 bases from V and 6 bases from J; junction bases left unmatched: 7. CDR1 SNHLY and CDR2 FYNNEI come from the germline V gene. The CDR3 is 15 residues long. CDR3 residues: CASRVAGGPVNEQFF. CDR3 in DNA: TGTGCCAGCAGGGTAGCGGGGGGGCCGGTCAATGAGCAGTTCTTC.

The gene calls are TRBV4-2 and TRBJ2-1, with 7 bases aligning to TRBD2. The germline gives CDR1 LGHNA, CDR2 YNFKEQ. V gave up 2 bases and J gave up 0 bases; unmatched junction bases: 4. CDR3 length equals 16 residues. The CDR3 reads CASSQLAEGSYNEQFF. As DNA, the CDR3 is TGTGCCAGCAGCCAACTAGCGGAGGGCTCCTACAATGAGCAGTTCTTC.

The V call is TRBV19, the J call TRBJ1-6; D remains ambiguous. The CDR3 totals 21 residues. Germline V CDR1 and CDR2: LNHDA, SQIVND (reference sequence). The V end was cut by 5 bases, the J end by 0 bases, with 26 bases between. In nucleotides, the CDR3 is TGTGCCAGTAGTGTTCGAGGACCCGGGCCTCCTCCGGGCTCCTATAATTCACCCCTCCACTTT. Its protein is CASSVRGPGPPPGSYNSPLHF.

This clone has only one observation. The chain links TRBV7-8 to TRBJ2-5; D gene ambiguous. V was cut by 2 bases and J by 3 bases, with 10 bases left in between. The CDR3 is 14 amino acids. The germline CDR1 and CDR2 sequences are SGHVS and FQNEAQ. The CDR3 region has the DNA TGTGCCAGCAGCTTATCCTGGGTTGAAGAGACCCAGTACTTC. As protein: CASSLSWVEETQYF.

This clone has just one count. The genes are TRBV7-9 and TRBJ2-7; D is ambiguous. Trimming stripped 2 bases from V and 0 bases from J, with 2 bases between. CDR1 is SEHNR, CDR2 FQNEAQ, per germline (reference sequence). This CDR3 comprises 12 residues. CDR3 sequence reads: CASSLFSYEQYF. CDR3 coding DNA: TGTGCCAGCAGCTTATTCTCCTACGAGCAGTACTTC.

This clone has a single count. The CDR3 coding sequence is TGTGCCAGTAGTATCGTGGGGAACGGATTCTATGGCTACACCTTC. Its translation: CASSIVGNGFYGYTF. The J gene is TRBJ1-2, the V gene TRBV19; D remains unclear. The V end was cut by 3 bases, the J end by 4 bases, with 15 bases between. This CDR3 spans 15 amino acids. CDR1 and CDR2 (germline): LNHDA, SQIVND (reference sequence).

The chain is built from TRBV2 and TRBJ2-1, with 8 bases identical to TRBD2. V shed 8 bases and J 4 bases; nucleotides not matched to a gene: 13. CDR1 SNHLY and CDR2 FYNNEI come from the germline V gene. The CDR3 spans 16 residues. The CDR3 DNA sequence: TGTGCCAGCGGGGACGTCGGCGGGGGGCCGTACAATGAGCAGTTCTTC. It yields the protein CASGDVGGGPYNEQFF. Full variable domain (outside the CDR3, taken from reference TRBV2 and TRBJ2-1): EPEVTQTPSHQVTQMGQEVILRCVPISNHLYFYWYRQILGQKVEFLVSFYNNEISEKSEIFDDQFSVERPDGSNFTLKIRSTKLEDSAMYFCASGDVGGGPYNEQFFGPGTRLTVL.

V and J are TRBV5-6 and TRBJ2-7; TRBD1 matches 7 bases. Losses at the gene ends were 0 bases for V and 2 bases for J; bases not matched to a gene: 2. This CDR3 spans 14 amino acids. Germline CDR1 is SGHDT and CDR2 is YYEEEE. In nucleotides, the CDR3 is TGTGCCAGCAGCTTGGGACAGGGACCCTACGAGCAGTACTTC. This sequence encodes CASSLGQGPYEQYF.

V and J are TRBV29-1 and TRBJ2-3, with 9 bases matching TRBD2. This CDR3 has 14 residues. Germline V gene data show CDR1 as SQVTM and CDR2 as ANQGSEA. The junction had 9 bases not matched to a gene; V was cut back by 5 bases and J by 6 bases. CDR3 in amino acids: CSVMGGGAGDTQYF. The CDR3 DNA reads TGCAGCGTTATGGGCGGGGGGGCTGGGGATACGCAGTATTTT.

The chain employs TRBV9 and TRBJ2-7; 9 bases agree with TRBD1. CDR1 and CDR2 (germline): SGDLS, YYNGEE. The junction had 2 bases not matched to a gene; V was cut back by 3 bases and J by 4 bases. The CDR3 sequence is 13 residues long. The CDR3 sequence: CASSAGTGYEQYF. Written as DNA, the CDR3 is TGTGCCAGCAGCGCCGGGACAGGGTACGAGCAGTACTTC. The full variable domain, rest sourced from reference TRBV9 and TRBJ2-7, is DSGVTQTPKHLITATGQRVTLRCSPRSGDLSVYWYQQSLDQGLQFLIQYYNGEERAKGNILERFSAQQFPDLHSELNLSSLELGDSALYFCASSAGTGYEQYFGPGTRLTVT.

The CDR3 DNA is TGTGCCAGCAGCCCCCCCGGGACTTCAGGGGAGACCCAGTACTTC. This sequence encodes CASSPPGTSGETQYF. This chain links TRBV7-9 with TRBJ2-5; D perhaps matches TRBD2 (6 bases). Trimming shortened V by 5 bases and J by 5 bases, and 18 bases separated the two germline ends. This CDR3 spans 15 amino acids. Germline CDR1 and CDR2: SEHNR and FQNEAQ (reference sequence).

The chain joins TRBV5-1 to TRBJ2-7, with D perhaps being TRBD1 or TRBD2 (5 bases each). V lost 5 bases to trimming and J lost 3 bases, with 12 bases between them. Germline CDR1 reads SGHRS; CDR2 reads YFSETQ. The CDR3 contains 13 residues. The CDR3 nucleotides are TGCGCCAGCAGGTACGGGACGGACTACGAGCAGTACTTC. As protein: CASRYGTDYEQYF.

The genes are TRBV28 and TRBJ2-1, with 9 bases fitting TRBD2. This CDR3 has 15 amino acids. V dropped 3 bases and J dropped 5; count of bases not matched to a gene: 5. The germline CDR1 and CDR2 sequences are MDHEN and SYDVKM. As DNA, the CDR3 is TGTGCCAGCAGTTTGCGGGGACTAGCAGACAATGAGCAGTTCTTC. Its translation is CASSLRGLADNEQFF.

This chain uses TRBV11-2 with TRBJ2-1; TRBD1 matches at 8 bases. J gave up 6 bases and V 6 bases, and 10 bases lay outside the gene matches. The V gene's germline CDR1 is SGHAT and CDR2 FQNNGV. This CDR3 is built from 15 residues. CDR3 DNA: TGTGCCAGCAGTGATTGGGGGACAGGCCCCAATGAGCAGTTCTTC. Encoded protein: CASSDWGTGPNEQFF.

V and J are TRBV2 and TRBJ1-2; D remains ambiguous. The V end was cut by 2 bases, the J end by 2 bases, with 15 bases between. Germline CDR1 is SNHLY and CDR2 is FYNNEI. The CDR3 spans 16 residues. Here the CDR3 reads CASSELLPDPNYGYTF. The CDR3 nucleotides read TGTGCCAGCAGTGAATTGCTTCCCGACCCCAACTATGGCTACACCTTC.